The entry below describes one T cell receptor (beta chain). As yet, its antigen is unknown. Combining iRepertoire HTBI primers with Arm-PCR of CDR3 regions, the authors built TCR beta libraries. Original analysis: Across samples, roughly 64 TRBV and some 14 TRBJ segments were found. TCRdb recomputed calls from the multiplex PCR reads with MiXCR, one row per CDR3 protein. The authors' filters were not applied to this entry. This table has around 460,000 distinct CDR3 sequences, under 25% appearing once. Time point described: persistent/refractory GD, antithyroid drugs over 5 years with positive TRAb. With RNA extracted from PBMCs as input, the TCR library was made. The data stem from a study of regulatory T cells in long-lasting Graves disease. Study results and limitations: Those with persistent Graves' had less TCR diversity than newly diagnosed patients.

The sample here was peripheral blood mononuclear cells (PBMCs), taken when the disease was refractory, from a patient treated with antithyroid drugs. This receptor was obtained from a female donor with Graves disease.

The CDR3 here is CASSLAAGTGHEKLFF. In nucleotides, the CDR3 is TGTGCCAGCAGCCTCGCCGCCGGGACAGGGCATGAAAAACTGTTTTTT. V usage is TRBV6-1 and J usage is TRBJ1-4, with 9 bases aligning to TRBD1. This CDR3 contains 16 residues. CDR1 and CDR2 (germline): MNHNS, SASEGT. V was clipped by 6 bases and J by 6 bases; unmatched bases: 11.